These 21 T cell receptor beta chains share one sample of origin, sequenced in a study of blood T cells in healthy people across ages. Sample-barcoded 5' priming and a J-beta primer mix drove a second PCR of about 6 to 12 cycles. TCRdb analysed the 5' RACE reads with MiXCR anew, one entry per CDR3 protein. The sample consists of some 930,000 distinct CDR3 sequences, about 28% of them appearing once. The same specimen was also included in a second study, on T cells of mothers and their children.

Sequencing was performed on blood. All receptors come from a woman aged 40 to 55 in good health.

The table lists this clonotype with many counts. This chain joins TRBV4-2 and TRBJ2-6; D is possibly TRBD1 (6 bases). Between the trimmed V and J ends, which lost 1 base and 0 bases, there was a span of 7 bases. Germline assignment: CDR1 LGHNA and CDR2 YNFKEQ. The CDR3 has 16 amino acids. CDR3 nucleotides: TGTGCCAGCAGCCAAGCGGACAGCTCTGGGGCCAACGTCCTGACTTTC. It translates to CASSQADSSGANVLTF.

This clonotype showed up just a few times. The CDR3 is CASSLLSIRTGTNSPLHF. In nucleotides, the CDR3 is TGTGCCAGCAGTCTCCTTTCCATTAGGACAGGGACAAATTCACCCCTCCACTTT. The chain is built from TRBV6-1 and TRBJ1-6; TRBD1 agrees at 8 bases. Germline V CDR1 and CDR2: MNHNS, SASEGT. This CDR3 has 18 residues. The trim removed 5 bases at V and 7 bases at J, leaving 16 bases unmatched.

Turning to this clonotype: Possible read error: a much larger clone is one base away. The DNA for the CDR3 is TGTACCAGTAGCGGATACAGGGAGGGAGAGACCCAGTACTTC. Translation: CTSSGYREGETQYF. J is TRBJ2-5 and V is TRBV19, with D perhaps matching TRBD2 (7 bases). The CDR3 covers 14 residues. The germline V gene encodes CDR1 LNHDA and CDR2 SQIVND (reference sequence). Drawing the rest from reference TRBV19 and TRBJ2-5, the complete variable domain is DGGITQSPKYLFRKEGQNVTLSCEQNLNHDAMYWYRQDPGQGLRLIYYSQIVNDFQKGDIAEGYSVSREKKESFPLTVTSAQKNPTAFYLCTSSGYREGETQYFGPGTRLLVL.

This clonotype has at least ten counts. The chain uses TRBV20-1 and TRBJ1-2; perhaps TRBD1 as D (6 bases). V lost 7 bases to trimming and J lost 8 bases, with 14 bases between them. This CDR3 comprises 11 residues. Germline CDR1 DFQATT, CDR2 SNEGSKA (reference sequence). CDR3 sequence reads: CSGMQGHGYTF. The DNA for the CDR3 is TGCAGTGGGATGCAGGGGCACGGCTACACCTTC.

V usage is TRBV12-3 or TRBV12-4 and J usage is TRBJ1-6; no clear D gene. This CDR3 comprises 15 residues. Trimming took 3 bases from V and 7 from J, leaving 13 bases between them. In DNA form, the CDR3 reads TGTGCCAGCAGTTTCCTTCCTCCAGGCAATTCACCCCTCCACTTT. Protein sequence: CASSFLPPGNSPLHF.

The V call is TRBV30, the J call TRBJ2-3, with D unresolved. The CDR3 runs to 12 residues. The germline gives CDR1 GTSNPN, CDR2 SVGIG (reference sequence). Between the trimmed V and J ends, which lost 4 bases and 2 bases, there was a span of 7 bases. The CDR3 here is CAWTMSTDTQYF. CDR3 in DNA: TGTGCCTGGACCATGTCCACAGATACGCAGTATTTT.

This clonotype was found once. This chain joins TRBV28 and TRBJ1-5, with 7 nucleotides matching TRBD1. Looked up from germline, CDR1 is MDHEN and CDR2 is SYDVKM. The V gene end was trimmed by 6 bases and the J gene end by 2 bases; junction bases not matched to a gene: 13. The CDR3 has 17 residues. The CDR3 DNA follows: TGTGCCAGCAGGAAGGGACAGATACTATCCCGCAATCAGCCCCAGCATTTT. Amino acids: CASRKGQILSRNQPQHF.

The chain carries TRBV5-1 and TRBJ2-5; D is perhaps TRBD1 (6 bases). This CDR3 comprises 16 residues. V lost 1 base, J lost 4 bases, and 17 bases lay in between. Looked up from germline, CDR1 is SGHRS and CDR2 is YFSETQ. The CDR3 protein is CASSLMGAGLRETQYF. CDR3 coding DNA: TGCGCCAGCAGCTTGATGGGGGCAGGGCTACGAGAGACCCAGTACTTC.

This clonotype has just one count. The V call is TRBV20-1, the J call TRBJ1-1; D is possibly TRBD1 (6 bases). Germline V gives CDR1 DFQATT, CDR2 SNEGSKA (reference sequence). V was trimmed by 5 bases and J by 2 bases, leaving 18 bases between them. This CDR3 comprises 15 residues. This chain's CDR3 is CSAPNATGLNTEAFF. CDR3 bases: TGCAGTGCTCCTAACGCGACAGGTCTTAACACTGAAGCTTTCTTT.

This clonotype has just a few counts. This sequence joins TRBV5-6 and TRBJ1-2; TRBD1 agrees at 7 bases. The V gene end was trimmed by 3 bases and the J gene end by 4 bases; junction bases not matched to a gene: 9. The CDR3 loop spans 15 amino acids. Germline V CDR1 and CDR2: SGHDT, YYEEEE. The CDR3 DNA is TGTGCCAGCAGCTCTTACTCGACAGGGACCTATGGCTACACCTTC. Protein product: CASSSYSTGTYGYTF.

Only a few counts were recorded for this clonotype. This chain joins TRBV9 and TRBJ1-1; 7 bases match TRBD1. This CDR3 contains 14 residues. CDR1 and CDR2 from the germline V gene are SGDLS and YYNGEE. The J segment lost 6 bases and the V segment lost 3 bases, leaving 8 bases of the junction unmatched. CDR3 loop: CASSAGQLKAEAFF. CDR3 nucleotides: TGTGCCAGCAGCGCGGGACAGCTAAAAGCTGAAGCTTTCTTT.

The table lists this clonotype with many counts. The chain recombines TRBV7-3 with TRBJ2-7; 10 nucleotides line up with TRBD1. From germline, CDR1 is SGHTA and CDR2 FQGTGA. V dropped 5 bases and J dropped 6; count of bases not matched to a gene: 7. The CDR3 consists of 14 residues. The CDR3 reads CASSRTGTGVEQYF. Here the CDR3 DNA reads TGTGCCAGCAGCAGAACCGGGACAGGGGTCGAGCAGTACTTC.

V gene TRBV5-1 combines with J gene TRBJ1-1; D is uncertain. V lost 6 bases and J lost 1, with 16 bases in between. This CDR3 contains 15 residues. Germline-derived CDR1 and CDR2 are SGHRS and YFSETQ. In DNA form, the CDR3 reads TGCGCCAGCACCCTTACGACCGCGGAGAACACTGAAGCTTTCTTT. It translates to CASTLTTAENTEAFF. The variable domain in full, completed from reference TRBV5-1 and TRBJ1-1, reads KAGVTQTPRYLIKTRGQQVTLSCSPISGHRSVSWYQQTPGQGLQFLFEYFSETQRNKGNFPGRFSGRQFSNSRSEMNVSTLELGDSALYLCASTLTTAENTEAFFGQGTRLTVV.

This clonotype was detected many times. This chain links TRBV7-2 with TRBJ2-7; D gene ambiguous. V was clipped by 1 base and J by 0 bases, with 10 bases between them. The CDR3 contains 15 residues. The germline V gene has CDR1 SGHTA and CDR2 FQGNSA. The chain's CDR3 is CASSLGIRISYEQYF. The DNA for the CDR3 is TGTGCCAGCAGCTTAGGAATCCGGATCTCCTACGAGCAGTACTTC.

This clonotype was seen repeatedly, ten times or more. The chain couples TRBV4-1 to TRBJ1-1, with unresolved D. Per the germline V gene, CDR1 is MGHRA and CDR2 is YSYEKL. With 4 bases removed from V and 2 bases from J, the gap between germline ends came to 14 bases. The CDR3 is made up of 15 amino acids. The CDR3 loop reads CASSPGWTANTEAFF. CDR3 bases: TGCGCCAGCAGCCCGGGTTGGACGGCCAACACTGAAGCTTTCTTT.

This clonotype was seen a few times. This chain joins TRBV12-3 or TRBV12-4 and TRBJ1-1; no reliable D call. CDR3 length: 12 amino acids. Trimming removed 7 bases at V and 2 bases at J, with 8 bases between. CDR3 coding DNA: TGTGCCAGCAAAAGAGTAAACACTGAAGCTTTCTTT. Translation: CASKRVNTEAFF.

The J gene is TRBJ1-2, the V gene TRBV18; 7 bases fit TRBD1. The CDR3 is made up of 14 amino acids. V lost 3 bases to trimming and J lost 7 bases; unmatched junction nucleotides: 8. Germline CDR1 reads KGHSH; CDR2 reads LQKENI. The chain's CDR3 is CASSPTGNECGYTF. The DNA for the CDR3 is TGTGCCAGCTCACCGACAGGGAATGAATGTGGCTACACCTTC.

A few counts support this clonotype. The V and J genes are TRBV7-2 and TRBJ1-1, with 8 nucleotides matching TRBD1. Germline trimming cut 5 bases from V and 10 bases from J; bases unmatched to any gene: 9. The CDR3 is 13 residues long. Germline CDR1 SGHTA, CDR2 FQGNSA. The CDR3 sequence is CASSMLQGAGAFF. In nucleotides, the CDR3 is TGTGCCAGCAGCATGCTTCAGGGGGCGGGAGCTTTCTTT.

This clonotype was detected ten times or more. This chain uses TRBV4-3 with TRBJ2-3; D may be TRBD1 or TRBD2 (5 bases each). The CDR3 has 15 residues. Germline lookup yields CDR1 LGHNA and CDR2 YSLEER. The V end was cut by 2 bases, the J end by 3 bases, with 12 bases between. In DNA form, the CDR3 reads TGCGCCAGCAGCCAATCACTGGGGGTAACAGATACGCAGTATTTT. The encoded protein is CASSQSLGVTDTQYF.

J is TRBJ2-1 and V is TRBV5-8, with D perhaps assigned TRBD1 or TRBD2 (6 bases each). The CDR3 is 18 residues long. Germline-derived CDR1 and CDR2 are SGHTS and YDEGEE. V shed 0 bases and J shed 0 bases, with 16 bases lying between them. The CDR3 reads CASSLVGGASSSYNEQFF. CDR3 DNA sequence: TGTGCCAGCAGCTTGGTCGGGGGCGCGTCAAGCTCCTACAATGAGCAGTTCTTC. The entire variable domain, with the rest obtained from reference TRBV5-8 and TRBJ2-1, is as follows: EAGVTQSPTHLIKTRGQQATLRCSPISGHTSVYWYQQALGLGLQFLLWYDEGEERNRGNFPPRFSGRQFPNYSSELNVNALELEDSALYLCASSLVGGASSSYNEQFFGPGTRLTVL.

Concerning this clonotype: A read error may produce the germline difference seen at one junction end. The rearrangement links TRBV12-3 or TRBV12-4 to TRBJ2-1, with 7 bases that match TRBD2. The CDR3 has 12 residues. In DNA form, the CDR3 reads TGTGCCAGCAGAGCGGGAACAAATGAGGAGTTCTTC. Protein product: CASRAGTNEEFF.